These T cell receptor beta chains were read from a single sample in a study of T cells expressing NK-cell markers. Following a re-call of the 5' RACE reads, TCRdb has one entry per CDR3 protein and lacks DNA. The sample table includes 300,000 to 450,000 distinct CDR3 sequences. The source material was blood T cells: a sorted CD56 or NKG2C T cell subset, CD4+ or CD8+ T cells, or bulk PBMC T cells (not recorded which). The source is a man aged 18-69 years in good health. Each CDR3 is given with its conserved first and last residue. Fields, in order: V gene, J gene, CDR3 protein.

TRBV7-2	TRBJ2-1	CASETSGGVYNEQFF
TRBV30	TRBJ1-1	CAWSRVGTEAFF
TRBV3-1	TRBJ1-4	CASSQKAGTGGVEKLFF
TRBV20-1	TRBJ2-5	CSAHARGTPETQYF
TRBV18	TRBJ2-1	CASSPAQIAGVNEQFF
TRBV14	TRBJ1-4	CASSQLKTSRWEKLFF
TRBV20-1	TRBJ1-1	CSARSPAGPQGVAFF
TRBV7-2	TRBJ2-2	CASRQGLAGGPFGELFF
TRBV15	TRBJ1-4	CATSKRDREGEKLFF
TRBV9	TRBJ1-1	CASSVAGNMNTEAFF
TRBV6-5	TRBJ1-2	CASSYSEGANYGYTF
TRBV4-1	TRBJ1-2	CASSRPGGPLQGGYTF
TRBV5-1	TRBJ1-5	CASSLDPQPQHF
TRBV5-5	TRBJ2-3	CASSSRTATTDTQYF
TRBV7-2	TRBJ2-2	CASSPSRRTGELFF
TRBV6-1	TRBJ2-7	CASSESGQGGYEQYF
TRBV6-1	TRBJ2-3	CASSAPKDQDTQYF
TRBV3-1	TRBJ2-1	CASSLRVGSYNEQFF
TRBV28	TRBJ2-7	CASSPNKGLAGAISEQYF
TRBV6-2/TRBV6-3	TRBJ1-6	CASSYSRQAQGALHF
TRBV9	TRBJ1-3	CASSGGEGNTIYF
TRBV6-5	TRBJ1-1	CASSYSLGQLTEAFF
TRBV4-2	TRBJ2-3	CASSRRTLTSTDTQYF
TRBV20-1	TRBJ2-5	CSARDRLLAVYQETQYF
TRBV6-2/TRBV6-3	TRBJ2-7	CATVQGAESYEQYF
TRBV3-1	TRBJ2-5	CASSSRLGGGAGTQYF